This TCR beta chain is drawn from a study of response to subunit inactivated influenza vaccine. Study-wide results and caveats: The authors put forward the suggestion that each seasonal influenza vaccination may bring in only a limited number of new T cells.

Germline loops: CDR1 SGHRS, CDR2 YFSETQ. The CDR3 runs 16 residues. Trimming pared 0 bases from V and 0 bases from J, leaving 10 bases between. TCRdb re-analysed the RT-PCR reads in MiXCR, keeping a single row per CDR3 protein. The sample holds more than 600,000 distinct CDR3 sequences, less than 20% seen once. This clonotype was recorded a few times. Its antigen is unidentified. The V call is TRBV5-1, the J call TRBJ2-1, with D hard to call. The TCR comes from a middle-aged man who received an inactivated influenza vaccine. Sequencing used PBMCs from blood, obtained 5 days after vaccination. The CDR3, as DNA: TGCGCCAGCAGCTTGGCACTTTCGAGCTCCTACAATGAGCAGTTCTTC. Amino acids: CASSLALSSSYNEQFF.